This T cell receptor (beta chain) was profiled in a study of regulatory T cells in long-lasting Graves disease. Looking at the study overall: A definition of persistent Graves' disease required over 5 years of antithyroid drugs plus positive TSH receptor antibodies. General study results and limits: The work looked only at peripheral blood and did not look at thyroid tissue.

Time point here: persistent/refractory GD, antithyroid drugs over 5 years with positive TRAb. Generation of the TCR library employed RNA extracted from PBMCs. V lost 2 bases and J lost 9, with 14 bases in between. CDR1 is MNHEY and CDR2 is SMNVEV in the germline V gene (reference sequence). The CDR3 sequence is 14 residues long. Sequencing libraries for TCR beta were prepared with iRepertoire HTBI primers and Arm-PCR of CDR3 regions. In TCRdb, the multiplex PCR reads were re-called with MiXCR into one record per CDR3 protein. The top ten clones hold less than 25% of a sample with 300,000 to 500,000 distinct CDR3 sequences, around 20% of them seen once. There are many counts of this clonotype. Its antigen is currently unknown.

Material: peripheral blood mononuclear cells (PBMCs), obtained when the disease was refractory, from a patient treated with antithyroid drugs. The TCR originated in a female donor with Graves disease. This rearrangement joins TRBV27 to TRBJ1-5; maybe TRBD1 (6 bases). CDR3 sequence reads: CASSLGGSLGPQHF. The CDR3 nucleotides read TGTGCCAGCAGTTTAGGGGGCAGCCTGGGGCCCCAGCATTTT.